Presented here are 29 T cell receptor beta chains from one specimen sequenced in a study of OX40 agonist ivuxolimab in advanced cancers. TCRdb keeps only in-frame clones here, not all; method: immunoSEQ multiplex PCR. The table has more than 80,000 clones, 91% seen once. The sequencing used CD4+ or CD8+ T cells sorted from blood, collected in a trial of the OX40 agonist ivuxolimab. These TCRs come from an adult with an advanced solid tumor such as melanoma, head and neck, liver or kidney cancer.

CDR3 bases: TGTGCCAGCAGCTGGACTAGCGGTTCGAATGAGCAGTTCTTC. This translates into CASSWTSGSNEQFF. This chain joins TRBV7-8 and TRBJ2-1, with TRBD2 matching 10 bases. V lost 4 bases and J lost 7; bases outside the gene matches: 4. CDR3 length: 14 amino acids. Germline CDR1 is SGHVS and CDR2 is FQNEAQ.

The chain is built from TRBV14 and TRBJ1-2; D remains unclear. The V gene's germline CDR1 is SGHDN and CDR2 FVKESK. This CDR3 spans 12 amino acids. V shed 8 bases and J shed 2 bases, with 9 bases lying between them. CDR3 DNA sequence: TGTGCCAGCCGTGGGTTAAACTATGGCTACACCTTC. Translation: CASRGLNYGYTF.

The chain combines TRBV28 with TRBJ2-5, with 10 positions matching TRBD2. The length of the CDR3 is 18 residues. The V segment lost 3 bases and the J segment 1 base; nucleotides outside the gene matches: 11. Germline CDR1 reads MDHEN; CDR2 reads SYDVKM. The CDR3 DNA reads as TGTGCCAGCAGTTTGGGCCTTTCTAGCGGGAGTGGCCAAGAGACCCAGTACTTC. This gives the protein CASSLGLSSGSGQETQYF.

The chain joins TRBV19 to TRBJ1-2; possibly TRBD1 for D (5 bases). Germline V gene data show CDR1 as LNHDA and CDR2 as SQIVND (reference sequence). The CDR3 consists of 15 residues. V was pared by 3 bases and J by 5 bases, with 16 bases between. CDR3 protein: CASSIGTKSPYGYTF. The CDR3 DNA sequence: TGTGCCAGTAGTATTGGGACTAAAAGCCCTTATGGCTACACCTTC.

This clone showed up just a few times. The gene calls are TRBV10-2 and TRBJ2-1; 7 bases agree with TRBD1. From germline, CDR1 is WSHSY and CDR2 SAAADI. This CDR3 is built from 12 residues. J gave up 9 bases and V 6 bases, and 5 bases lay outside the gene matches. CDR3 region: CASRQQGSEQFF. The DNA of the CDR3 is TGCGCCAGCAGACAACAGGGGAGTGAGCAGTTCTTC.

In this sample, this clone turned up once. CDR3 in amino acids: CASSLRTGTNTGELFF. In DNA, the CDR3 is TGTGCCAGCAGCTTAAGGACAGGAACGAACACCGGGGAGCTGTTTTTT. The chain carries TRBV7-8 and TRBJ2-2; 7 positions match TRBD1. Trimming took 2 bases from V and 0 from J; bases not matched to a gene: 3. CDR1 and CDR2 from the germline V gene are SGHVS and FQNEAQ. The CDR3 spans 16 residues.

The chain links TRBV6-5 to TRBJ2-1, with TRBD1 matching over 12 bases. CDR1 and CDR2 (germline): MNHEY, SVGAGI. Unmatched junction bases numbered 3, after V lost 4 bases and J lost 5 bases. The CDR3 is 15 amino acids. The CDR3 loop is CASSFRDRGHNEQFF. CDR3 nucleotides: TGTGCCAGCAGTTTCCGGGACAGGGGGCACAATGAGCAGTTCTTC.

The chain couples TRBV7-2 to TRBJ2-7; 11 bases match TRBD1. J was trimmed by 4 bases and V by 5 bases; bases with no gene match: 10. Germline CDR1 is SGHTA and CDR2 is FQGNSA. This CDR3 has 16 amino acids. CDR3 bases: TGTGCCAGCAGCGACGCGAGGACAGGGGGCAAGTACGAGCAGTACTTC. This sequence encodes CASSDARTGGKYEQYF.

The CDR3: CASSPPRPGNTDTQYF. CDR3 coding DNA: TGTGCCAGCTCACCACCCAGGCCAGGGAACACAGATACGCAGTATTTT. The chain has TRBV18 and TRBJ2-3; the D gene is possibly TRBD1 (5 bases). Germline CDR1 and CDR2: KGHSH and LQKENI. Deletions cut 0 bases from V and 2 bases from J, with 12 bases between. The CDR3 spans 16 residues.

The CDR3 nucleotides read TGTGCCAGCAGTCCCCTCGGCCGGGGGGGAGGCACTGAAGCTTTCTTT. This gives the protein CASSPLGRGGGTEAFF. The chain combines TRBV28 with TRBJ1-1; D might be TRBD1 (5 bases). Germline values: CDR1 MDHEN, CDR2 SYDVKM. CDR3 length: 16 residues. Trimming removed 5 bases from V and 4 bases from J, with 20 bases in between.

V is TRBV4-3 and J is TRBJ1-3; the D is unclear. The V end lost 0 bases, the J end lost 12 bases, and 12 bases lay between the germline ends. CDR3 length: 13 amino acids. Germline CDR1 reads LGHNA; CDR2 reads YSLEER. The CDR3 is CASSQERWSVIYF. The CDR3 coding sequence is TGCGCCAGCAGCCAAGAAAGGTGGTCGGTCATATATTTT.

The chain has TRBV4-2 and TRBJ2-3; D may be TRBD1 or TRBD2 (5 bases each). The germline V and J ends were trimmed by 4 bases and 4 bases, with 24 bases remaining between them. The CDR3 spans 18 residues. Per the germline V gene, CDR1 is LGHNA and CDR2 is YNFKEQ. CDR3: CASSLEPRRAGTPDTQYF. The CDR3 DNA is TGTGCCAGCAGCCTGGAGCCCCGAAGGGCAGGGACCCCAGATACGCAGTATTTT.

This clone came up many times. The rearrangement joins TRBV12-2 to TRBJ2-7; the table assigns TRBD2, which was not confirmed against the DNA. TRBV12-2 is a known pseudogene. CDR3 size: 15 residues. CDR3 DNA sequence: TGTGCAAGTCGCTTGTTGCGGGAGCCTAAATCAGAGCAGTACTTC. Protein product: CASRLLREPKSEQYF.

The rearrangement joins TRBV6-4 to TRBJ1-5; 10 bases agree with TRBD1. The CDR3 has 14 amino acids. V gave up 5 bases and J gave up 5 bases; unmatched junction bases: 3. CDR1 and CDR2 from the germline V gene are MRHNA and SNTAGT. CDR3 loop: CASSRTGGDQPQHF. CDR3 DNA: TGTGCCAGCAGTCGGACAGGGGGGGATCAGCCCCAGCATTTT.

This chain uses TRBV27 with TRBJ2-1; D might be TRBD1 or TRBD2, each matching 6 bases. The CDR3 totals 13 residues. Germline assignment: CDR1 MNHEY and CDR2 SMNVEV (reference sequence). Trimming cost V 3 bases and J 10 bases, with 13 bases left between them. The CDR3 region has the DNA TGTGCCAGCAGTTTGCACAGGGCGGGGGAGCAGTTCTTC. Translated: CASSLHRAGEQFF.

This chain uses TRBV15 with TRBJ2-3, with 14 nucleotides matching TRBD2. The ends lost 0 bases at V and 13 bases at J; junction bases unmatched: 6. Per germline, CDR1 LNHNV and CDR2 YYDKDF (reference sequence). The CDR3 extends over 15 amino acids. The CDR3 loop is CATSRDGTSGSKEYF. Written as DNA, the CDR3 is TGTGCCACCAGCAGAGACGGGACTAGCGGGAGCAAGGAGTATTTT.

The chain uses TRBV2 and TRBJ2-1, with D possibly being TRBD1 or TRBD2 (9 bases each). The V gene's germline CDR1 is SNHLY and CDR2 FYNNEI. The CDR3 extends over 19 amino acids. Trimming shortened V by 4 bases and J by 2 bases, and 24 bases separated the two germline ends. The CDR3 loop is CASSAGQGKAGGAYNEQFF. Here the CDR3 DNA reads TGTGCCAGCAGTGCCGGACAGGGGAAAGCGGGAGGCGCCTACAATGAGCAGTTCTTC.

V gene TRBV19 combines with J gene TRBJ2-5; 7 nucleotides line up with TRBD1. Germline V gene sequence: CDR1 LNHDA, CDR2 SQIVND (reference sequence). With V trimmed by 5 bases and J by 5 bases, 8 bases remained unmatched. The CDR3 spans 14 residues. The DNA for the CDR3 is TGTGCCAGTAGTGACCGGACAGGAGCGGAGACCCAGTACTTC. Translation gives CASSDRTGAETQYF.

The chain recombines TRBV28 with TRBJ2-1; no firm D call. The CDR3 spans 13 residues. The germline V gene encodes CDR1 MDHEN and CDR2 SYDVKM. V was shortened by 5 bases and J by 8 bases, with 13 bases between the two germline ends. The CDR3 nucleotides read TGTGCCAGCAGTCGCCTACCTGGGGATGAGCAGTTCTTC. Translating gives CASSRLPGDEQFF.

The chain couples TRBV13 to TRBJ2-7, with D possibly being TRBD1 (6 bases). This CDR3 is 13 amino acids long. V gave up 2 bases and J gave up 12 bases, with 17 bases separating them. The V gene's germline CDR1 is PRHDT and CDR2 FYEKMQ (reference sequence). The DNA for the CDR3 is TGTGCCAGCAGCTTAATGGGGGCAGCCCGTGCGTACTTC. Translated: CASSLMGAARAYF.

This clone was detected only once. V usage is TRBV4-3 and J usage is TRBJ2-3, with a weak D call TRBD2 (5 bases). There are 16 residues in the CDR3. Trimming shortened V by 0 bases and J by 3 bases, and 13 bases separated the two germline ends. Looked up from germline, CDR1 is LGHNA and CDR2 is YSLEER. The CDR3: CASSQDYGIRTDTQYF. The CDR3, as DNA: TGCGCCAGCAGCCAAGATTACGGGATTAGGACAGATACGCAGTATTTT.

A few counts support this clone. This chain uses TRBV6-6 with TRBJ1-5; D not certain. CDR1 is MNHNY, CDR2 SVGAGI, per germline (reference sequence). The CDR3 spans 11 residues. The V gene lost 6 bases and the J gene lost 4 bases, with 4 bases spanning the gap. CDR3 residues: CASSENQPQHF. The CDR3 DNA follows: TGTGCCAGCAGCGAAAATCAGCCCCAGCATTTT.

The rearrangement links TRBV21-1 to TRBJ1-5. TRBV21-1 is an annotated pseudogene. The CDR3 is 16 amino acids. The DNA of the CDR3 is TGTGCCAGCAGCACGTCAAAGAAGGGGGGCGATCAGCCCCAGCATTTT. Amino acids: CASSTSKKGGDQPQHF.

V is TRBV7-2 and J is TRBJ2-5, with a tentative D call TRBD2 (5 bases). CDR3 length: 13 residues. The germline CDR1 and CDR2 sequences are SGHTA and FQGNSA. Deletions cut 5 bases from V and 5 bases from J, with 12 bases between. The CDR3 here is CASSGWERETQYF. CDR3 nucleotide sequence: TGTGCCAGCAGCGGTTGGGAGCGGGAGACCCAGTACTTC.

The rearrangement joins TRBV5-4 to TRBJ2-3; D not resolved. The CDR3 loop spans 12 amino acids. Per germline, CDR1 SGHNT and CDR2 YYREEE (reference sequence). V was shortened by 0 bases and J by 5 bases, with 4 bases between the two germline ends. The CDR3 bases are TGTGCCAGCAGCTTGGTAGGAGATACGCAGTATTTT. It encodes CASSLVGDTQYF. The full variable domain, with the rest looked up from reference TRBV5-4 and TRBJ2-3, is ETGVTQSPTHLIKTRGQQVTLRCSSQSGHNTVSWYQQALGQGPQFIFQYYREEENGRGNFPPRFSGLQFPNYSSELNVNALELDDSALYLCASSLVGDTQYFGPGTRLTVL.

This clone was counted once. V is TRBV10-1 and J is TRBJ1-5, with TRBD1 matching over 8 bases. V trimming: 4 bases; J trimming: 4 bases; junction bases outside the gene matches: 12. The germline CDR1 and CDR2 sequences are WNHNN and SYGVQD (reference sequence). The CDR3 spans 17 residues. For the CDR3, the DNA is TGCGCCAGCAGTGTAGGTAAACAGGGACAGGATAATCAGCCCCAGCATTTT. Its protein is CASSVGKQGQDNQPQHF.

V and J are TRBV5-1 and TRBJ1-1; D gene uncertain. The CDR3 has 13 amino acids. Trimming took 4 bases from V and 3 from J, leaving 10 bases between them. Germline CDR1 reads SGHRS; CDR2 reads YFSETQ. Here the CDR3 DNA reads TGCGCCAGCAGCCGCGAGGTTGACACTGAAGCTTTCTTT. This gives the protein CASSREVDTEAFF.

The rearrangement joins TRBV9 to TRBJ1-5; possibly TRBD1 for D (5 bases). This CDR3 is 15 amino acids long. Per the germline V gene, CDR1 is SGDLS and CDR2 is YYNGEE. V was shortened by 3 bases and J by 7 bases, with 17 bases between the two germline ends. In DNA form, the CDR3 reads TGTGCCAGCAGCGCGGGACGCCAGGCAGGGCAGCCCCAGCATTTT. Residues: CASSAGRQAGQPQHF.

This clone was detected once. Written as DNA, the CDR3 is TGTGCCACCTCAGGGGGAACCATAGCCAAAAACATTCAGTACTTC. Protein sequence: CATSGGTIAKNIQYF. V usage is TRBV19 and J usage is TRBJ2-4; 7 positions agree with TRBD1. The CDR3 has 15 amino acids. V gave up 10 bases and J gave up 0 bases; unmatched junction bases: 9. Germline assignment: CDR1 LNHDA and CDR2 SQIVND (reference sequence).